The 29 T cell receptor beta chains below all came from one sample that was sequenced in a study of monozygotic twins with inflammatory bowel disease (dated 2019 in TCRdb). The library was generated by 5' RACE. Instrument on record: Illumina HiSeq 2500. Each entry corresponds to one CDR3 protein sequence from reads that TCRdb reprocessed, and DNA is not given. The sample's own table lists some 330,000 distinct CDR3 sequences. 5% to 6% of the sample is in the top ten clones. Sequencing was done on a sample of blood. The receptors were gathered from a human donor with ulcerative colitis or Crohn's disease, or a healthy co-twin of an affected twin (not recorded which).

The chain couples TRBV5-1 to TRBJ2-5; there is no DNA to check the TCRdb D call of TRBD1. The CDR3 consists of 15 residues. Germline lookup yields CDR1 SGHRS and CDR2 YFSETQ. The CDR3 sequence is CASSSRGTGQETQYF.

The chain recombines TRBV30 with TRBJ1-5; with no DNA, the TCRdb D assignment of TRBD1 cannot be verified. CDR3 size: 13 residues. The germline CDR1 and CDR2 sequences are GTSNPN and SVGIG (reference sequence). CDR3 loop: CAWSKQGIEPQHF.

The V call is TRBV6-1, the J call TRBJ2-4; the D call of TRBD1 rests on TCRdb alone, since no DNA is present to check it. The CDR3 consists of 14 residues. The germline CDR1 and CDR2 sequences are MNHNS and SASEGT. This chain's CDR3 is CASTPGTAKNIQYF.

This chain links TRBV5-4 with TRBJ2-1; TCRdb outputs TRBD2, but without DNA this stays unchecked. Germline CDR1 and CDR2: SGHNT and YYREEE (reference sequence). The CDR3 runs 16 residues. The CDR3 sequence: CASSPPSSGMWNEQFF.

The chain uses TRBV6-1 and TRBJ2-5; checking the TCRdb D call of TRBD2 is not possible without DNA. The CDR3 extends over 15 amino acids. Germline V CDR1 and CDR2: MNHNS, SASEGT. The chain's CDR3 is CASSPRPRGGETQYF.

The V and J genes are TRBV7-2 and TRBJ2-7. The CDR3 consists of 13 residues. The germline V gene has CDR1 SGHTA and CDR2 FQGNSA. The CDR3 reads CASSWPHIYEQYF.

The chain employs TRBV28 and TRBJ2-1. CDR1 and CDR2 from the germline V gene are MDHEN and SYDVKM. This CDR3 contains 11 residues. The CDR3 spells CASSFHNEQFF.

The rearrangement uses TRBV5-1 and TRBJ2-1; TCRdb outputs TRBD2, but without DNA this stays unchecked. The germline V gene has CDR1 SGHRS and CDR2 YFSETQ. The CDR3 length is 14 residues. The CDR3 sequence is CASSVRRRGNEQFF. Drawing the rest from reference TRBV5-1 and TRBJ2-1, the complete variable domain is KAGVTQTPRYLIKTRGQQVTLSCSPISGHRSVSWYQQTPGQGLQFLFEYFSETQRNKGNFPGRFSGRQFSNSRSEMNVSTLELGDSALYLCASSVRRRGNEQFFGPGTRLTVL.

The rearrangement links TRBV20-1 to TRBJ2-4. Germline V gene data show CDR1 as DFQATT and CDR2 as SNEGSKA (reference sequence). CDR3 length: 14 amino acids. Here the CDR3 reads CSGGREIAKNIQYF.

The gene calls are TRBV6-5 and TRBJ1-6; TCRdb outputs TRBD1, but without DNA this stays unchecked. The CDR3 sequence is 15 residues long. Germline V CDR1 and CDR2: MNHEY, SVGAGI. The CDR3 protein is CASSFPGQLNSPLHF.

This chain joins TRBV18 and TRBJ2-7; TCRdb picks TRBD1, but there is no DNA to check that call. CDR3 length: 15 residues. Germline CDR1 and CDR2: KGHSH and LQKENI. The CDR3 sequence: CASSPGTGGFYEQYF.

The CDR3 spells CASSLDLGQANYGYTF. The chain uses TRBV7-2 and TRBJ1-2; the D call from TCRdb, TRBD1, cannot be confirmed without DNA. Germline V gene lookup returns CDR1 SGHTA and CDR2 FQGNSA. CDR3 size: 16 residues.

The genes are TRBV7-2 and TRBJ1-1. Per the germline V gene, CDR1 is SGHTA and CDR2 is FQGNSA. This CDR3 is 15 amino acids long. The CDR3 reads CASSIRGGALSEAFF.

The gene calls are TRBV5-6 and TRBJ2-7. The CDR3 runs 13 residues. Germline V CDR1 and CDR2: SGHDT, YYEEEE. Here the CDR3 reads CASSLASSAGQYF.

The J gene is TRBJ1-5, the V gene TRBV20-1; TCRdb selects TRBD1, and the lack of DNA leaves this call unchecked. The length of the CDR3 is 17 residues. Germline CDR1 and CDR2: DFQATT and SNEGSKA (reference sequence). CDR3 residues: CSARPLQGAAGNQPQHF.

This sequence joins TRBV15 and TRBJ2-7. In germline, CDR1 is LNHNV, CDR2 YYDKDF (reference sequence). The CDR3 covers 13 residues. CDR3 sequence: CATSRDVRYEQYF.

The CDR3 loop is CATSDGGQGNPYEQYF. The chain links TRBV24-1 to TRBJ2-7; with no DNA, the TCRdb D assignment of TRBD1 cannot be verified. From germline, CDR1 is KGHDR and CDR2 SFDVKD. The CDR3 loop spans 16 amino acids.

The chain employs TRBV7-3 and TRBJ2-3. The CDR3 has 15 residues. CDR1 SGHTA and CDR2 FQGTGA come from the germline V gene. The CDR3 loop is CASSLTPESTDTQYF.

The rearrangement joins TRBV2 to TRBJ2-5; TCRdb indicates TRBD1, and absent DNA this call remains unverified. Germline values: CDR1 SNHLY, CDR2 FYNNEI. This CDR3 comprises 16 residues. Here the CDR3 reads CASSRRQTISQETQYF. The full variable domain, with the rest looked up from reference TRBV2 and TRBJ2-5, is EPEVTQTPSHQVTQMGQEVILRCVPISNHLYFYWYRQILGQKVEFLVSFYNNEISEKSEIFDDQFSVERPDGSNFTLKIRSTKLEDSAMYFCASSRRQTISQETQYFGPGTRLLVL.

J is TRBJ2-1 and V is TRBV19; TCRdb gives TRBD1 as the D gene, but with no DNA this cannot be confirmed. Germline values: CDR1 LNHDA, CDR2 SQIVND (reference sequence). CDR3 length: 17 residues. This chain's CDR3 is CASSKGQGRFSYNEQFF. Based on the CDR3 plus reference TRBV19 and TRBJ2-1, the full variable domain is DGGITQSPKYLFRKEGQNVTLSCEQNLNHDAMYWYRQDPGQGLRLIYYSQIVNDFQKGDIAEGYSVSREKKESFPLTVTSAQKNPTAFYLCASSKGQGRFSYNEQFFGPGTRLTVL.

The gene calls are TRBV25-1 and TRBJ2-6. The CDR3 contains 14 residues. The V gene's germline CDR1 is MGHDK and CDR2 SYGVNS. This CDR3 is CASSGYSGANVLTF.

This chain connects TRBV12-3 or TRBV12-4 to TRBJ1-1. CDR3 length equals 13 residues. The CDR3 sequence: CASSFYGDTEAFF.

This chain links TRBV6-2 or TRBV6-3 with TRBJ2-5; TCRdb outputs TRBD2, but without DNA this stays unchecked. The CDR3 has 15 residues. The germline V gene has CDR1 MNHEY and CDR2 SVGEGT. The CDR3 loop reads CASSAYGLPDETQYF.

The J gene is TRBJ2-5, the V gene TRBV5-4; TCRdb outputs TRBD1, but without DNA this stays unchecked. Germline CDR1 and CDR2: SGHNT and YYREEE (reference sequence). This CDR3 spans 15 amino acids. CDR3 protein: CASSQGIQGGETQYF.

CDR3 sequence reads: CASSYSGLYNEQFF. The chain links TRBV6-2 or TRBV6-3 to TRBJ2-1. This CDR3 has 14 residues. CDR1 is MNHEY and CDR2 is SVGEGT in the germline V gene.

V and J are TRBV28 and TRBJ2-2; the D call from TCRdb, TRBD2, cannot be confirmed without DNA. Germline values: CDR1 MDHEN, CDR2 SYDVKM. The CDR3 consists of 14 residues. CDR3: CASRNSGGTGELFF.

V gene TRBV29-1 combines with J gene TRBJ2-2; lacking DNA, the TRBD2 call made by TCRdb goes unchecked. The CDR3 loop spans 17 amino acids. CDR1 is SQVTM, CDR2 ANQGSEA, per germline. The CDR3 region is CSVEDLAGTGVTGELFF.

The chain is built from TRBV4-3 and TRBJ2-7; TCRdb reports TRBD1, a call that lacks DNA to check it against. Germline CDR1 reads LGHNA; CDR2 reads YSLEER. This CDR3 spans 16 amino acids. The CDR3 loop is CASSQGIWDRGYEQYF.

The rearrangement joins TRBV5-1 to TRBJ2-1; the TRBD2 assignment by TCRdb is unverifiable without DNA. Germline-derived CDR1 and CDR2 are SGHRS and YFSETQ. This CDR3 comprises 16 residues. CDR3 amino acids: CASSTRAGETYNEQFF.